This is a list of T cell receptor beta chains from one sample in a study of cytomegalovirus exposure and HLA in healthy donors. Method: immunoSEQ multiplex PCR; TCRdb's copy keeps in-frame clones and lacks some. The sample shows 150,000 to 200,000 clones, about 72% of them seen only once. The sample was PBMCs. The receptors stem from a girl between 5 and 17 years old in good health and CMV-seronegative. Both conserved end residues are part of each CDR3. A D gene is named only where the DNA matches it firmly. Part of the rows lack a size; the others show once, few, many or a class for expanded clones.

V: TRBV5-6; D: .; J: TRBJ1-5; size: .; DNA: TGTGCCAGCAGCTTGGGGGCTTATAGCAATCAGCCCCAGCATTTT; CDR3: CASSLGAYSNQPQHF
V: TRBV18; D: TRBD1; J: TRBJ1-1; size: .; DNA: TGTGCCAGCTCACTTAGGACAGGGCGAGGAATGAACACTGAAGCTTTCTTT; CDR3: CASSLRTGRGMNTEAFF
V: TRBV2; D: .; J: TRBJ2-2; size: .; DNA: TGTGCCAGCAGTGAATGGGGGCCAGAGAACACCGGGGAGCTGTTTTTT; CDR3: CASSEWGPENTGELFF
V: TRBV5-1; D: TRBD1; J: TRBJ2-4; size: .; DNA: TGCGCCAGCAGCCACGGACAGGGGGCCGGCATTCAGTACTTC; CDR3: CASSHGQGAGIQYF
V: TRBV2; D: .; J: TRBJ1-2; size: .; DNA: TGTGCCAGCAGTGAAGCGCGGCAGCGCTACACCTTC; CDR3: CASSEARQRYTF
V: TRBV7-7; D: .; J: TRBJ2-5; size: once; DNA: TGTGCTAGCAGCCCTGGGCAGGGACAAGAGACCCAGTACTTC; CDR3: CASSPGQGQETQYF
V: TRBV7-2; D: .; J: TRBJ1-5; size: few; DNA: TGTGCCAGCAGCTTAGGTCCGGGTCAGCCCCAGCATTTT; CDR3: CASSLGPGQPQHF
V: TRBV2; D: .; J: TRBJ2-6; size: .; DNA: TGTGCCAGCAGTGTTAGAGGGGGACGGACTGGGGCCAACGTCCTGACTTTC; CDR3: CASSVRGGRTGANVLTF
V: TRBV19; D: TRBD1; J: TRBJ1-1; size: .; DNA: TGTGCCAGTAGTATTGTCGAGGGGACAGGAACTGAAGCTTTCTTT; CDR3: CASSIVEGTGTEAFF
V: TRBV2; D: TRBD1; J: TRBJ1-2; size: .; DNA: TGTGCCAGCAGTTACAGACAGGGCCCCTATGGCTACACCTTC; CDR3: CASSYRQGPYGYTF
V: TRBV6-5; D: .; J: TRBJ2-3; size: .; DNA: TGTGCTAACAGACAGTCCACAGATACGCAGTATTTT; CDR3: CANRQSTDTQYF
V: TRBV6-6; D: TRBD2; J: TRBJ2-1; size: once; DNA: TGTGCCAGCAGTTGGCTAGCGGGGGGGACCTACAATGAGCAGTTCTTC; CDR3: CASSWLAGGTYNEQFF
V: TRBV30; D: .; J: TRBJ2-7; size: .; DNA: TGTGCCTGGAGTCCAGGGGTAGGTCTTAACGAGCAGTACTTC; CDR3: CAWSPGVGLNEQYF
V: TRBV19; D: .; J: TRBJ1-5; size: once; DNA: TGTGCCAGTAGTCCCCTAGCGGGAGGCAATCAGCCCCAGCATTTT; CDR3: CASSPLAGGNQPQHF
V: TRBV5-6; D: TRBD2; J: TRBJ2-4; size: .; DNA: TGTGCCAGCAGCAGTAGAGCGGGGGTGAAAAACATTCAGTACTTC; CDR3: CASSSRAGVKNIQYF
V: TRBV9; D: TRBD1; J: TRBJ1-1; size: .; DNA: TGTGCCAGCAGCGGGGACAGTCAGGGCGCTTTCTTT; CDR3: CASSGDSQGAFF
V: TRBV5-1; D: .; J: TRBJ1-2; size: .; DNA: TGCGCCAGCAGCCCCCTGACCGAAACCAACTATGGCTACACATTC; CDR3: CASSPLTETNYGYTF
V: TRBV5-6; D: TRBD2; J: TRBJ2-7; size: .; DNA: TGTGCCAGCAGCGAACTAGCGGGGGGGCTCTACGAGCAGTACTTC; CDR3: CASSELAGGLYEQYF
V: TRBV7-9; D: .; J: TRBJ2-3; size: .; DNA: TGTGCCAGCAGCTTAGAACGAGACACAGATACGCAGTATTTT; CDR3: CASSLERDTDTQYF
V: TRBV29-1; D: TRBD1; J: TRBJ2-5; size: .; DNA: TGCAGCGTTGAAGGCAGGGGGCGAGAGACCCAGTACTTC; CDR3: CSVEGRGRETQYF
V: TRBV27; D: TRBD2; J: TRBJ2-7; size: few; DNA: TGTGCCAGCAATCCGGGGGGAGCGGGTGGCTACGAGCAGTACTTC; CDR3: CASNPGGAGGYEQYF
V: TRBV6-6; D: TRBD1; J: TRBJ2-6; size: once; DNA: TGTGCCAGCAGGAGTGGGACAGCTGGGGCCAACGTCCTGACTTTC; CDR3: CASRSGTAGANVLTF
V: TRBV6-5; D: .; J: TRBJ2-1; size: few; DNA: TGTGCCAGCAGTTATTTCGACGGGGGCTACAATGAGCAGTTCTTC; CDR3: CASSYFDGGYNEQFF
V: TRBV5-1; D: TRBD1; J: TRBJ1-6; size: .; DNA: TGCGCCAGCAGCCAGGGGGGTTTGGATTCACCCCTCCACTTT; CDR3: CASSQGGLDSPLHF
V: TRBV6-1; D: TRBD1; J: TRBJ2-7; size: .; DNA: TGTGCCAGCAGTGAAGAGGGAAGGGGGCGCGGTTCCTACGAGCAGTACTTC; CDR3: CASSEEGRGRGSYEQYF
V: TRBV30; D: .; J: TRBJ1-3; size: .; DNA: TGTGCCTACAATTCCGCTGGTGGAAACACCATATATTTT; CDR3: CAYNSAGGNTIYF
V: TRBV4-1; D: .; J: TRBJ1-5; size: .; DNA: TGCGCCAGCAGCCAAAGGCAGGTTAGCAATCAGCCCCAGCATTTT; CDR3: CASSQRQVSNQPQHF